This T cell receptor (beta chain) was identified during a study of cytomegalovirus exposure and HLA in healthy donors. From germline, CDR1 is SEHNR and CDR2 FQNEAQ (reference sequence). The CDR3 contains 12 residues. V lost 4 bases to trimming and J lost 5 bases; unmatched junction nucleotides: 2. This table comes from immunoSEQ multiplex PCR, and its TCRdb copy is limited to in-frame clones, with some not included. The table lists 150,000 to 200,000 clones, 80% to 85% of them singletons. Sequencing used PBMCs. J is TRBJ2-7 and V is TRBV7-9, with 7 nucleotides matching TRBD1. This receptor was obtained from a man between 25 and 39 years old in good health and CMV-seropositive. The CDR3 is CASSWDSHEQYF. The DNA for the CDR3 is TGTGCCAGCAGCTGGGACAGTCACGAGCAGTACTTC.